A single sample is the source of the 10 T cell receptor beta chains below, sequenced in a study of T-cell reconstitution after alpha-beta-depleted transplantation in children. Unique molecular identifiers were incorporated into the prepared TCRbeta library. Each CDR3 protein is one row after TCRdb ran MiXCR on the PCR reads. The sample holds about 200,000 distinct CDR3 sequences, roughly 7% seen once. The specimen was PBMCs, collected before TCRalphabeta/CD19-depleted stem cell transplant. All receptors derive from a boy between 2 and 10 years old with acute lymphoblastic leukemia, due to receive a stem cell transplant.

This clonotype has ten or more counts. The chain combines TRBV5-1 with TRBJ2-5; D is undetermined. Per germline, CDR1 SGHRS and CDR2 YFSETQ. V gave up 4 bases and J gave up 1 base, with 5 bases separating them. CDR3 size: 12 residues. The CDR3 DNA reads TGCGCCAGCAGCCCATCCCAAGAGACCCAGTACTTC. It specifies CASSPSQETQYF.

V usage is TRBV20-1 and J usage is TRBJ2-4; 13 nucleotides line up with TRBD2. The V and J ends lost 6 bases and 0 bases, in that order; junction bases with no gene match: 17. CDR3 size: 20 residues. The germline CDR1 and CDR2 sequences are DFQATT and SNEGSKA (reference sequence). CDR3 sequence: CSARKDTGLAGERAKNIQYF. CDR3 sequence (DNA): TGCAGTGCAAGGAAGGACACCGGACTAGCGGGAGAAAGAGCCAAAAACATTCAGTACTTC.

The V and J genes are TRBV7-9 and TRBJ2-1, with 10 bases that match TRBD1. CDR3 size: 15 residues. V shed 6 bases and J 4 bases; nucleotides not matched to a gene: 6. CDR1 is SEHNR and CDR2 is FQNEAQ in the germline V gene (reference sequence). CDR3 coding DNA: TGTGCCAGCAGTGCCGGGACAGGGGCTTACAATGAGCAGTTCTTC. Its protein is CASSAGTGAYNEQFF. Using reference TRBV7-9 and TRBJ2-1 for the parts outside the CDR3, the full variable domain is DTGVSQNPRHKITKRGQNVTFRCDPISEHNRLYWYRQTLGQGPEFLTYFQNEAQLEKSRLLSDRFSAERPKGSFSTLEIQRTEQGDSAMYLCASSAGTGAYNEQFFGPGTRLTVL.

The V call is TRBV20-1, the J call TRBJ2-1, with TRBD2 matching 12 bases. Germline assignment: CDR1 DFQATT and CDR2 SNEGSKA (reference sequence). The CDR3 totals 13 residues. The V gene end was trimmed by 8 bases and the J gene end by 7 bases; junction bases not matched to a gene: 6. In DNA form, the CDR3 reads TGCAGTCCTGGACTAGCGGGACTAAATGAGCAGTTCTTC. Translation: CSPGLAGLNEQFF.

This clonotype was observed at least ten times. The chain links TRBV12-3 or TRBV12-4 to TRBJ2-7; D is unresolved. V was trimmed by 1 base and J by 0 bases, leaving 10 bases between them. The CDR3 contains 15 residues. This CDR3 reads CASSLGSTISYEQYF. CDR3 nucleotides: TGTGCCAGCAGTTTAGGATCCACGATCTCCTACGAGCAGTACTTC.

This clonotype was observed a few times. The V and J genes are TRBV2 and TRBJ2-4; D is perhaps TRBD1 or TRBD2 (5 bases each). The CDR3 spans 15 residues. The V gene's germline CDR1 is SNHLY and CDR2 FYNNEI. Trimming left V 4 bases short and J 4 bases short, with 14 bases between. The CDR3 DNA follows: TGTGCCAGCAGTGTCGAAGGGACGGCTAAAAACATTCAGTACTTC. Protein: CASSVEGTAKNIQYF.

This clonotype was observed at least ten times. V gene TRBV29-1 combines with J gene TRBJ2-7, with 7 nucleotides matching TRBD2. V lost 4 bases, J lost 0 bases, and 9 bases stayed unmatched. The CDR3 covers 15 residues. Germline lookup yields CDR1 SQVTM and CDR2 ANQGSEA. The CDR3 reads CSVVGREGSSYEQYF. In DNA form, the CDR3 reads TGCAGCGTTGTTGGCAGGGAGGGTAGCTCCTACGAGCAGTACTTC.

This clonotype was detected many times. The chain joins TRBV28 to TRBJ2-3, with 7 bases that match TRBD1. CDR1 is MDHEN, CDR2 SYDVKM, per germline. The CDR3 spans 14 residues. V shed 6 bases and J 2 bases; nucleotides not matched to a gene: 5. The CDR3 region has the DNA TGTGCCAGCAGCCCTGGGACAGTCACAGATACGCAGTATTTT. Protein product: CASSPGTVTDTQYF.

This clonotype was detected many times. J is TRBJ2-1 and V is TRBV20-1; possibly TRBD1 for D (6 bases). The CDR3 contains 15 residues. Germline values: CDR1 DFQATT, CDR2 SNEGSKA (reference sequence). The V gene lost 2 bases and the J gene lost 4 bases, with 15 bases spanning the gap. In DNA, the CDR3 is TGCAGTGCTAGATCCAGGGGTCCAGCTTACAATGAGCAGTTCTTC. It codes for CSARSRGPAYNEQFF.

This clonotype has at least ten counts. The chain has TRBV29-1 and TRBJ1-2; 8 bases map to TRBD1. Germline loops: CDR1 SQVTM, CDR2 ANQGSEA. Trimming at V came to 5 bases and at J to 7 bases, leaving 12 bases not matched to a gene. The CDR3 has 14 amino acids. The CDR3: CSVFPGQGGGGYTF. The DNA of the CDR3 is TGCAGCGTTTTCCCCGGACAGGGAGGGGGTGGCTACACCTTC.